This TCR beta chain emerged from a study of T cells expressing NK-cell markers (dated by TCRdb to 2020 to 2022). With respect to the entire study: Roughly 8 donors provided sorted CD3+CD56+NKG2C+, CD3+CD56+NKG2C- and CD3+CD56-NKG2C+ T-cell subsets, whose TCR beta-chain repertoires were profiled. Of the eight sequenced donors, seven were found to be HCMV-seropositive and one was found to be HCMV-seronegative. All eight donors whose samples were sequenced were randomly selected healthy volunteers, three of them men and five women. Sequencing of the libraries produced 2 x 150 bp reads on Illumina HiSeq 2000/2500, MiSeq or NextSeq.

A note on this clonotype: Its recognized antigen is unknown.

HCMV serostatus was determined by detecting HCMV-specific IgG in serum with a commercial ELISA kit. Peripheral blood mononuclear cells were isolated from blood by Ficoll density gradient centrifugation. Broader findings and caveats from the paper: Those dominant clonotypes were again the most abundant among CD3+CD56-NKG2C+ cells in a few donors, at about 28.3-60.1%. For roughly six donors, the dominant CD3+CD56+NKG2C+ clonotypes were among the top 10 CD8+ clonotypes and accounted for about 1.0-7.5% of CD8+ T cells. It remained unclear whether the expanded NKG2C-expressing T cell clones were specific for HCMV antigens.

The sequencing machine was an Illumina HiSeq 2000. The TCR beta cDNA libraries were made using 5'RACE template switching, a step that added both a universal primer site and unique molecular identifiers. Priming for cDNA synthesis came from the TCR beta constant segment, and two successive PCR amplification steps followed. Per the original workflow: MIGEC was used to demultiplex reads and group the reads by UMI, and MiTCR was used to assemble and quantify clonotypes. To remove erroneous sequences, TCR cDNA sequences were retained only when supported by two or more reads. Downstream repertoire analysis used the tcR package, and clonotypes were matched across fractions by CDR3 nucleotide sequence plus V segment. Antigen specificity was annotated against VDJdb with VDJmatch, allowing one amino acid substitution in CDR3. TCRdb reprocessed the reads into one record per CDR3 protein sequence, lacking DNA. The V and J calls here are based on TCRdb, not the publication. The sample table holds about 260,000 distinct CDR3 sequences. The top ten clonotypes cover 0.39% of the sample.

The CDR3 spans 12 residues, from the cysteine through the phenylalanine. The DNA is unrecorded. CDR1 and CDR2, per the germline V gene, are SQVTM and ANQGSEA. The TCR originated in a man between 18 and 29 years old in good health. Donor details come from another sample of the same person, matched by shared clones. Here the chain combines TRBV29-1 and TRBJ1-4; TCRdb designates TRBD1, a call that cannot be tested without DNA. Material for sequencing was blood T cells: a sorted CD56 or NKG2C T cell subset, CD4+ or CD8+ T cells, or bulk PBMC T cells (not recorded which). The CDR3 amino acid sequence is: CSVGTVAGKLFF.